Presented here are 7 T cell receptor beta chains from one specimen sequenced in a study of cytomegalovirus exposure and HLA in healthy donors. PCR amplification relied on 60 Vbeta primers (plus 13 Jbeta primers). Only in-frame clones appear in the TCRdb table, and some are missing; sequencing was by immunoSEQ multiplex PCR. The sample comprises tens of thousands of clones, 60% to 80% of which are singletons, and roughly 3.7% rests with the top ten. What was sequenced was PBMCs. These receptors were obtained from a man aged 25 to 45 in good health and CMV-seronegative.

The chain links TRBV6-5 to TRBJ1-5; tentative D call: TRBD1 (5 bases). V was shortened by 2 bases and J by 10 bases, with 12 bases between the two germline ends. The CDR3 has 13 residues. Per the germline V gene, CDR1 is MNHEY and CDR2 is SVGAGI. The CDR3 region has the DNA TGTGCCAGCAGTTACACCCTGACAGACCCCCAGCATTTT. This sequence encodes CASSYTLTDPQHF.

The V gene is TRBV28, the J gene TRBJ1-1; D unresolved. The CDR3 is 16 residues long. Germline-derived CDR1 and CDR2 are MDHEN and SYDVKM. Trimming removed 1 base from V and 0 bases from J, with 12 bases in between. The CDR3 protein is CASSLSSITVNTEAFF. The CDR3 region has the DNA TGTGCCAGCAGTTTATCTTCCATTACAGTGAACACTGAAGCTTTCTTT.

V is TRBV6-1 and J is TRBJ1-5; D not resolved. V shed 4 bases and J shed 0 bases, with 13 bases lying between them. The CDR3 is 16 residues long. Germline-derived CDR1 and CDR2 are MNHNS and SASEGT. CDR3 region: CASSVHLIYSNQPQHF. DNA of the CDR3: TGTGCCAGCAGTGTACACCTCATTTATAGCAATCAGCCCCAGCATTTT.

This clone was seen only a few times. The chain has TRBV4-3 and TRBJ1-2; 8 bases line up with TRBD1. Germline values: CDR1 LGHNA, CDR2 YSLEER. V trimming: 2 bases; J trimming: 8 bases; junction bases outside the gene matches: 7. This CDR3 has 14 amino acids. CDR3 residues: CASSQLTGGGGYTF. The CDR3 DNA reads TGCGCCAGCAGCCAACTTACAGGGGGAGGGGGCTACACCTTC.

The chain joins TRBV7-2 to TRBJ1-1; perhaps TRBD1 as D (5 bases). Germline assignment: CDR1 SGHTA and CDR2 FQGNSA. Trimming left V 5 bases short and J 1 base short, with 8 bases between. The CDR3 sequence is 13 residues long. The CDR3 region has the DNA TGTGCCAGCAGCGCCGACAGGAACACTGAAGCTTTCTTT. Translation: CASSADRNTEAFF.

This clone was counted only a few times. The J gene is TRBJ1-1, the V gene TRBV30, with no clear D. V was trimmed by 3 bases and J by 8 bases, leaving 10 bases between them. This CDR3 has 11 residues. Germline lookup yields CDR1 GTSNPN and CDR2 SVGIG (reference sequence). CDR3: CAWSVRGEAFF. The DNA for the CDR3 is TGTGCCTGGAGCGTTAGAGGGGAAGCTTTCTTT.

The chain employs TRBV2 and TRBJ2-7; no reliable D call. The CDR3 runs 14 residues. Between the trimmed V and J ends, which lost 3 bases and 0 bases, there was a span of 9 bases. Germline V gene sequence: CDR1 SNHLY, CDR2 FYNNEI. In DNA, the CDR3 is TGTGCCAGCAGTGACGTGGCGGTCTCCTACGAGCAGTACTTC. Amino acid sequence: CASSDVAVSYEQYF.